Below are 30 T cell receptor beta chains sequenced from a single sample in a study of blood T cell repertoires in COVID-19. The protocol was immunoSEQ multiplex PCR, while the TCRdb copy is restricted to in-frame clones and leaves out a portion. The table lists about 150,000 clones, about 90% of them singletons. The source material was peripheral blood. Receptors originate from a man aged 60 to 69 with acute or convalescent COVID-19.

J is TRBJ2-2 and V is TRBV2; TRBD2 matches at 12 bases. The V gene end was trimmed by 10 bases and the J gene end by 9 bases; junction bases not matched to a gene: 6. Germline CDR1 is SNHLY and CDR2 is FYNNEI. The CDR3 totals 13 residues. In DNA form, the CDR3 reads TGTGCCATTGCTAGCGGGGGGGCCCGGGAGCTGTTTTTT. Translated: CAIASGGARELFF.

The chain links TRBV12-3 or TRBV12-4 to TRBJ2-7, with D tentatively TRBD1 (5 bases). The CDR3 has 13 amino acids. The germline V and J ends were trimmed by 4 bases and 6 bases, with 13 bases remaining between them. CDR3 sequence (DNA): TGTGCCAGCAGTTACGTGTTTCAGGGCGAGCAGTACTTC. Translating it yields CASSYVFQGEQYF.

The chain links TRBV6-5 to TRBJ1-2; D gene unclear. From germline, CDR1 is MNHEY and CDR2 SVGAGI. The CDR3 sequence is 13 residues long. Trimming took off 8 bases at V and 3 bases at J, with 13 bases between the two ends. The CDR3: CASAEGWDYGYTF. As DNA, the CDR3 is TGTGCCAGCGCGGAGGGATGGGACTATGGCTACACCTTC.

The chain combines TRBV4-1 with TRBJ2-7; the D gene is possibly TRBD1 (6 bases). V lost 1 base and J 1 base, leaving 11 bases between the germline ends. This CDR3 region has 15 residues. The germline CDR1 and CDR2 sequences are MGHRA and YSYEKL. CDR3 residues: CASSQAAGQSYEQYF. The CDR3 DNA sequence: TGCGCCAGCAGCCAAGCCGCAGGACAGTCCTACGAGCAGTACTTC.

The rearrangement uses TRBV6-1 and TRBJ1-5, with TRBD1 as a possible D gene (6 bases). The CDR3 is 14 residues long. Trimming stripped 4 bases from V and 6 bases from J, with 13 bases between. Looked up from germline, CDR1 is MNHNS and CDR2 is SASEGT. The CDR3 sequence is CASSVQGSRQPQHF. The CDR3 DNA follows: TGTGCCAGCAGTGTACAGGGAAGCCGTCAGCCCCAGCATTTT.

The rearrangement joins TRBV2 to TRBJ2-7; 7 bases are shared with TRBD2. This CDR3 region has 18 residues. V was clipped by 0 bases and J by 3 bases; unmatched bases: 14. Germline values: CDR1 SNHLY, CDR2 FYNNEI. The CDR3 region is CASSEARGMVASDYEQYF. CDR3 nucleotide sequence: TGTGCCAGCAGTGAAGCGCGGGGGATGGTAGCATCAGACTACGAGCAGTACTTC.

The chain combines TRBV5-1 with TRBJ1-2; 7 bases map to TRBD1. The CDR3 contains 15 residues. Germline assignment: CDR1 SGHRS and CDR2 YFSETQ. The V segment lost 7 bases and the J segment 4 bases; nucleotides outside the gene matches: 13. The CDR3 sequence: CASSMEGASSYGYTF. CDR3 DNA: TGCGCCAGCTCGATGGAGGGGGCATCCTCCTATGGCTACACCTTC.

The chain uses TRBV24-1 and TRBJ2-1; a possible D gene is TRBD2 (6 bases). The CDR3 sequence is 14 residues long. V was cut by 4 bases and J by 7 bases, with 13 bases left in between. In germline, CDR1 is KGHDR, CDR2 SFDVKD. CDR3 nucleotide sequence: TGTGCCACCAGTGAGCAGGGACTGTGGAATGAGCAGTTCTTC. Its protein is CATSEQGLWNEQFF.

The V call is TRBV4-1, the J call TRBJ2-5; no clear D. V was clipped by 2 bases and J by 2 bases, with 6 bases between them. Per the germline V gene, CDR1 is MGHRA and CDR2 is YSYEKL. This CDR3 is 13 amino acids long. This CDR3 reads CASSQLTQETQYF. CDR3 nucleotides: TGCGCCAGCAGCCAACTTACACAAGAGACCCAGTACTTC.

The chain employs TRBV12-2 and TRBJ1-4. TRBV12-2 is tagged as a pseudogene. This CDR3 contains 15 residues. CDR3 DNA: TGTGCAAGTCGCCCAGAGGGTAGAAGTGAGGAAAAACTGTTTTTT. It codes for CASRPEGRSEEKLFF.

The chain uses TRBV19 and TRBJ1-2, with a possible D match to TRBD1 (5 bases). Germline CDR1 reads LNHDA; CDR2 reads SQIVND (reference sequence). The CDR3 is 14 residues long. V lost 7 bases and J 7 bases, leaving 19 bases between the germline ends. This CDR3 reads CASKIGGRVTGYTF. CDR3 DNA: TGTGCCAGTAAGATTGGTGGCAGGGTGACTGGCTACACCTTC.

This chain uses TRBV2 with TRBJ1-4, with D hard to call. The V end lost 4 bases, the J end lost 5 bases, and 20 bases lay between the germline ends. Germline CDR1 and CDR2: SNHLY and FYNNEI. This CDR3 contains 17 residues. The CDR3 nucleotides read TGTGCCAGCAGTGCCCGTTTATCGCGGGTGGCGAATGAAAAACTGTTTTTT. Translated: CASSARLSRVANEKLFF.

The chain has TRBV7-9 and TRBJ2-3; 8 bases fit TRBD2. Germline lookup yields CDR1 SEHNR and CDR2 FQNEAQ (reference sequence). J was trimmed by 15 bases and V by 7 bases; bases with no gene match: 15. This CDR3 region has 13 residues. The CDR3 DNA is TGTGCCAGCACCACCCCAGGTGGGACTAGTAGTTATTTT. This encodes CASTTPGGTSSYF.

The CDR3 reads CASSTGTANEQYF. The CDR3 nucleotides read TGTGCCAGCAGTACCGGGACAGCCAACGAGCAGTACTTC. The chain recombines TRBV6-6 with TRBJ2-7, with 7 positions matching TRBD1. CDR3 length: 13 residues. The V segment lost 5 bases and the J segment 5 bases; nucleotides outside the gene matches: 6. Germline V gives CDR1 MNHNY, CDR2 SVGAGI (reference sequence).

V is TRBV5-6 and J is TRBJ1-1, with a possible D match to TRBD1 (5 bases). The CDR3 contains 14 residues. From germline, CDR1 is SGHDT and CDR2 YYEEEE. V was shortened by 2 bases and J by 1 base, with 9 bases between the two germline ends. The CDR3 reads CASSFRDRNTEAFF. CDR3 in DNA: TGTGCCAGCAGCTTCAGGGATCGGAACACTGAAGCTTTCTTT.

The gene calls are TRBV5-1 and TRBJ1-1; D is possibly TRBD1 (6 bases). Deletions cut 3 bases from V and 0 bases from J, with 18 bases between. The germline V gene has CDR1 SGHRS and CDR2 YFSETQ. The CDR3 extends over 17 amino acids. Here the CDR3 reads CASSSGGARAMNTEAFF. CDR3 nucleotide sequence: TGCGCCAGCAGCTCTGGGGGGGCTCGGGCGATGAACACTGAAGCTTTCTTT.

This clone was picked up one time. The chain combines TRBV4-2 with TRBJ2-3; TRBD2 agrees at 8 bases. CDR3 size: 15 residues. Trimming removed 2 bases from V and 1 base from J; junction bases left unmatched: 2. Looked up from germline, CDR1 is LGHNA and CDR2 is YNFKEQ. The DNA for the CDR3 is TGTGCCAGCAGCCAAATAGCGGGGCGCACAGATACGCAGTATTTT. It codes for CASSQIAGRTDTQYF.

The rearrangement joins TRBV19 to TRBJ1-2; possible D gene TRBD1, 6 bases. Germline V lookup: CDR1 LNHDA, CDR2 SQIVND (reference sequence). This CDR3 comprises 15 residues. Trimming removed 2 bases at V and 1 base at J, with 11 bases between. In DNA form, the CDR3 reads TGTGCCAGTAGTATATCGCAGGGGTTTAACTATGGCTACACCTTC. Its translation: CASSISQGFNYGYTF.

This chain uses TRBV19 with TRBJ1-5; possible D gene TRBD1, 6 bases. The CDR3 covers 13 residues. Germline assignment: CDR1 LNHDA and CDR2 SQIVND (reference sequence). Trimming cost V 8 bases and J 7 bases, with 15 bases left between them. In nucleotides, the CDR3 is TGTGCCAGTTCTAGGGCAGGGGAACAGCCCCAGCATTTT. Amino acid sequence: CASSRAGEQPQHF.

This chain joins TRBV19 and TRBJ1-2; D is perhaps TRBD1 (6 bases). V was clipped by 8 bases and J by 3 bases, with 16 bases between them. The germline V gene has CDR1 LNHDA and CDR2 SQIVND (reference sequence). The CDR3 covers 14 residues. CDR3 sequence (DNA): TGTGCCAGTCGATGGGGGGGCGCGGACTATGGCTACACCTTC. This codes for CASRWGGADYGYTF.

The chain recombines TRBV3-1 (or the pseudogene TRBV3-2) with TRBJ1-2, with 10 bases fitting TRBD1. This CDR3 contains 17 residues. Germline-derived CDR1 and CDR2 are LGHDT and YNNKEL (reference sequence). The junction had 10 bases not matched to a gene; V was cut back by 5 bases and J by 1 base. CDR3 nucleotide sequence: TGTGCCAGCAGCTTAGACAGGGGGCCGTCAAGTAACTATGGCTACACCTTC. It yields the protein CASSLDRGPSSNYGYTF.

The V call is TRBV7-9, the J call TRBJ1-3; tentatively, D is TRBD1 (6 bases). The CDR3 totals 16 residues. V was cut by 5 bases and J by 5 bases, with 19 bases left in between. Germline values: CDR1 SEHNR, CDR2 FQNEAQ (reference sequence). The CDR3 nucleotides read TGTGCCAGCAGCCCCGACCGGGACATATACCGAAACACCATATATTTT. Translation: CASSPDRDIYRNTIYF. The full variable domain, completed using reference TRBV7-9 and TRBJ1-3, is DTGVSQNPRHKITKRGQNVTFRCDPISEHNRLYWYRQTLGQGPEFLTYFQNEAQLEKSRLLSDRFSAERPKGSFSTLEIQRTEQGDSAMYLCASSPDRDIYRNTIYFGEGSWLTVV.

The chain couples TRBV6-6 to TRBJ1-2, with a weak D call TRBD1 (6 bases). This CDR3 has 14 residues. Germline V gene data show CDR1 as MNHNY and CDR2 as SVGAGI (reference sequence). Between the trimmed V and J ends, which lost 7 bases and 6 bases, there was a span of 18 bases. Here the CDR3 reads CASNPARGDNGYTF. The CDR3 DNA reads as TGTGCCAGCAACCCGGCCAGGGGAGACAATGGCTACACCTTC.

In DNA form, the CDR3 reads TGTGCCAGCAGCTTAGGGGCGGGGGATGAGCAGTTCTTC. This translates into CASSLGAGDEQFF. V and J are TRBV13 and TRBJ2-1, with 7 bases aligning to TRBD2. The ends lost 0 bases at V and 8 bases at J; junction bases unmatched: 1. Per germline, CDR1 PRHDT and CDR2 FYEKMQ (reference sequence). The CDR3 is made up of 13 amino acids.

This clone came up a few times. The chain links TRBV6-5 to TRBJ1-4, with 8 bases identical to TRBD1. From germline, CDR1 is MNHEY and CDR2 SVGAGI. The CDR3 runs 14 residues. Losses at the gene ends were 6 bases for V and 6 bases for J; bases not matched to a gene: 6. The CDR3 reads CASRKSGGDEKLFF. The CDR3 bases are TGTGCCAGCAGAAAGTCAGGGGGCGATGAAAAACTGTTTTTT.

The chain couples TRBV4-3 to TRBJ1-5; 10 bases agree with TRBD1. CDR3 length: 17 amino acids. The germline gives CDR1 LGHNA, CDR2 YSLEER. The trim removed 0 bases at V and 3 bases at J, leaving 5 bases unmatched. In DNA, the CDR3 is TGCGCCAGCAGCCAAGATGTCGGGACAGGGGTCAATCAGCCCCAGCATTTT. Residues: CASSQDVGTGVNQPQHF.

The chain carries TRBV27 and TRBJ2-2; tentative D call: TRBD1 (6 bases). The germline V and J ends were trimmed by 5 bases and 4 bases, with 8 bases remaining between them. Germline CDR1 MNHEY, CDR2 SMNVEV (reference sequence). The CDR3 contains 13 residues. Here the CDR3 reads CASSIQGTGELFF. CDR3 nucleotide sequence: TGTGCCAGCAGTATACAGGGCACCGGGGAGCTGTTTTTT.

The rearrangement links TRBV5-1 to TRBJ2-3, with D possibly TRBD2 on 6 matching bases. Trimming pared 0 bases from V and 1 base from J, leaving 6 bases between. CDR1 SGHRS and CDR2 YFSETQ come from the germline V gene. This CDR3 spans 14 amino acids. The CDR3: CASSLGGGTDTQYF. The DNA of the CDR3 is TGCGCCAGCAGCTTGGGCGGGGGCACAGATACGCAGTATTTT.

The V and J genes are TRBV2 and TRBJ1-4; 11 bases line up with TRBD1. V was pared by 4 bases and J by 10 bases, with 5 bases of the junction left unmatched. The CDR3 spans 14 residues. Germline CDR1 SNHLY, CDR2 FYNNEI. Written as DNA, the CDR3 is TGTGCCAGCAGTGGGGACAGGGGGGCCGTAAAACTGTTTTTT. Protein sequence: CASSGDRGAVKLFF.

The V and J genes are TRBV3-1 (or the pseudogene TRBV3-2) and TRBJ1-4; maybe TRBD1 (5 bases). V gave up 1 base and J gave up 7 bases, with 13 bases separating them. Germline-derived CDR1 and CDR2 are LGHDT and YNNKEL (reference sequence). The CDR3 runs to 15 residues. CDR3: CASSQGGDSVEKLFF. The CDR3 nucleotides read TGTGCCAGCAGCCAAGGGGGGGATTCGGTTGAAAAACTGTTTTTT.